One sample yielded the 23 T cell receptor beta chains listed below, sequenced in a study of cytomegalovirus exposure and HLA in healthy donors. Assay used: immunoSEQ multiplex PCR; TCRdb lists only in-frame clones, some missing. Among about 150,000 clones listed, roughly nine tenths were seen once. Sample: PBMCs. All receptors come from a man aged 18 to 29 in good health and CMV-seronegative.

This chain joins TRBV19 and TRBJ1-2, with a weak D call TRBD1 (6 bases). The CDR3 extends over 14 amino acids. Germline CDR1 reads LNHDA; CDR2 reads SQIVND (reference sequence). The V and J ends lost 3 bases and 4 bases respectively, with 12 bases between them. CDR3 in amino acids: CASSIPGVVYGYTF. CDR3 nucleotide sequence: TGTGCCAGTAGTATTCCAGGGGTTGTCTATGGCTACACCTTC.

The table lists this clone with a count of one. The gene calls are TRBV2 and TRBJ1-2; D might be TRBD1 (5 bases). The CDR3 length is 12 residues. The ends were cut back, 8 bases at V and 8 bases at J, with 15 bases in the middle. Germline CDR1 SNHLY, CDR2 FYNNEI. CDR3 in amino acids: CASEVTTEGYTF. Written as DNA, the CDR3 is TGTGCCAGCGAGGTAACGACAGAAGGCTACACCTTC.

The chain recombines TRBV6-5 with TRBJ1-2; D ambiguous. The ends were cut back, 0 bases at V and 4 bases at J, with 6 bases in the middle. Per germline, CDR1 MNHEY and CDR2 SVGAGI. The CDR3 runs 13 residues. The CDR3: CASSYSQRYGYTF. The CDR3 DNA is TGTGCCAGCAGTTACTCGCAGCGCTATGGCTACACCTTC.

This chain joins TRBV7-2 and TRBJ1-2; D is ambiguous. The CDR3 contains 14 residues. Germline CDR1 reads SGHTA; CDR2 reads FQGNSA. V was trimmed by 1 base and J by 5 bases, leaving 11 bases between them. CDR3 sequence (DNA): TGTGCCAGCAGCTTAGGTGCTGGACTTTATGGCTACACCTTC. Its translation: CASSLGAGLYGYTF.

The chain links TRBV10-3 to TRBJ1-2; D is possibly TRBD1 (5 bases). Germline-derived CDR1 and CDR2 are ENHRY and SYGVKD. The V end was cut by 1 base, the J end by 2 bases, with 17 bases between. This CDR3 comprises 17 residues. CDR3 sequence: CAISEYYIVRANYGYTF. CDR3 coding DNA: TGTGCCATCAGTGAGTACTATATAGTCAGGGCGAACTATGGCTACACCTTC.

The rearrangement joins TRBV7-8 to TRBJ1-3, with D tentatively TRBD1 (5 bases). Trimming removed 5 bases from V and 3 bases from J, with 17 bases in between. This CDR3 comprises 16 residues. Per germline, CDR1 SGHVS and CDR2 FQNEAQ. In DNA form, the CDR3 reads TGTGCCAGCAGCCCATCCAGGGTCCTTATTGGAAACACCATATATTTT. Encoded protein: CASSPSRVLIGNTIYF.

The chain employs TRBV2 and TRBJ2-5; 12 nucleotides align to TRBD2. Germline trimming cut 1 base from V and 1 base from J; bases unmatched to any gene: 1. The CDR3 length is 16 residues. Looked up from germline, CDR1 is SNHLY and CDR2 is FYNNEI. The chain's CDR3 is CASSEGTSGAQETQYF. The DNA for the CDR3 is TGTGCCAGCAGTGAAGGGACTAGCGGGGCCCAAGAGACCCAGTACTTC.

V is TRBV9 and J is TRBJ1-1, with 7 positions matching TRBD1. The CDR3 runs to 15 residues. Germline-derived CDR1 and CDR2 are SGDLS and YYNGEE. The V and J ends lost 4 bases and 2 bases, in that order; junction bases with no gene match: 8. CDR3 sequence: CASSFHRGPNTEAFF. The CDR3 DNA is TGTGCCAGCAGCTTCCACAGGGGTCCCAACACTGAAGCTTTCTTT.

V and J are TRBV21-1 and TRBJ2-7; TRBD2, the table's D call, was not compared with the DNA. TRBV21-1 is described as a pseudogene. The CDR3 spans 17 residues. CDR3 sequence reads: CASSIGWGLAEFYEQYV. CDR3 coding DNA: TGTGCCAGCAGCATAGGGTGGGGACTAGCGGAATTCTACGAGCAGTACGTC.

This clone was observed a single time. V and J are TRBV27 and TRBJ2-3; unclear D gene. CDR1 MNHEY and CDR2 SMNVEV come from the germline V gene (reference sequence). CDR3 length equals 13 residues. V was cut by 3 bases and J by 0 bases, with 4 bases left in between. The CDR3 reads CASSFRSTDTQYF. CDR3 nucleotide sequence: TGTGCCAGCAGTTTTCGTAGCACAGATACGCAGTATTTT.

The chain is built from TRBV7-9 and TRBJ1-1; D perhaps matches TRBD1 (5 bases). Trimming took 1 base from V and 11 from J, leaving 17 bases between them. Germline CDR1 reads SEHNR; CDR2 reads FQNEAQ (reference sequence). This CDR3 is 14 amino acids long. This CDR3 reads CASSLEGSQGWAFF. CDR3 nucleotide sequence: TGTGCCAGCAGCTTAGAAGGCTCCCAGGGATGGGCTTTCTTT.

This chain uses TRBV5-4 with TRBJ1-6; possible D gene TRBD1, 6 bases. V lost 4 bases, J lost 7 bases, and 12 bases lay in between. The CDR3 has 14 residues. The germline gives CDR1 SGHNT, CDR2 YYREEE (reference sequence). The CDR3 sequence: CASSLDRTNSPLHF. As DNA, the CDR3 is TGTGCCAGCAGCCTTGACAGGACAAATTCACCCCTCCACTTT.

The J gene is TRBJ2-3, the V gene TRBV5-4; D may be TRBD2 (5 bases). Looked up from germline, CDR1 is SGHNT and CDR2 is YYREEE (reference sequence). The CDR3 covers 14 residues. V was cut by 4 bases and J by 0 bases, with 9 bases left in between. CDR3 DNA: TGTGCCAGCAGCCTCCGGGGTAGCACAGATACGCAGTATTTT. It specifies CASSLRGSTDTQYF.

The genes are TRBV5-1 and TRBJ1-1; D is ambiguous. The V end was cut by 0 bases, the J end by 2 bases, with 8 bases between. The CDR3 spans 14 residues. Germline assignment: CDR1 SGHRS and CDR2 YFSETQ. This CDR3 is CASSLAGGNTEAFF. The CDR3 DNA follows: TGCGCCAGCAGCTTGGCAGGTGGTAACACTGAAGCTTTCTTT.

In this sample, this clone turned up a few times. V and J are TRBV9 and TRBJ2-2; weak D call: TRBD1 (5 bases). The J call may be incorrect, as the DNA end agrees better with TRBJ1-4. The CDR3 contains 13 residues. Germline V gene sequence: CDR1 SGDLS, CDR2 YYNGEE. CDR3 amino acids: CASSVISGGKLFF. Written as DNA, the CDR3 is TGTGCCAGCAGCGTTATAAGCGGGGGAAAACTGTTTTTT.

The gene calls are TRBV29-1 and TRBJ2-7, with D possibly matching TRBD1 (5 bases). Trimming took off 5 bases at V and 0 bases at J, with 11 bases between the two ends. The V gene's germline CDR1 is SQVTM and CDR2 ANQGSEA. The CDR3 has 13 amino acids. The CDR3 here is CSVSGISSYEQYV. CDR3 sequence (DNA): TGCAGCGTTTCAGGGATATCCTCCTACGAGCAGTACGTC.

The rearrangement joins TRBV13 to TRBJ2-5, with TRBD2 identical over 11 bases. Germline CDR1 reads PRHDT; CDR2 reads FYEKMQ (reference sequence). Unmatched junction bases numbered 7, after V lost 5 bases and J lost 2 bases. The CDR3 has 16 residues. The CDR3 nucleotides are TGTGCCAGCAGCGAAAGGGGACTAGCGGTTCAAGAGACCCAGTACTTC. Protein: CASSERGLAVQETQYF.

A word on this clone: Additional DNA sequences in this sample encode the identical CDR3. CDR3 region: CASSSGLAGGTDTQYF. In DNA, the CDR3 is TGTGCCAGCAGCTCGGGACTAGCGGGGGGAACAGATACGCAGTATTTT. The chain has TRBV7-3 and TRBJ2-3; 15 bases match TRBD2. The CDR3 totals 16 residues. V was clipped by 4 bases and J by 3 bases; unmatched bases: 2. CDR1 SGHTA and CDR2 FQGTGA come from the germline V gene.

The chain carries TRBV7-9 and TRBJ1-2; D might be TRBD1 (6 bases). Trimming took 6 bases from V and 4 from J, leaving 12 bases between them. CDR1 is SEHNR and CDR2 is FQNEAQ in the germline V gene (reference sequence). CDR3 length: 13 residues. CDR3 sequence reads: CASRSQGLYGYTF. The DNA of the CDR3 is TGTGCCAGCAGGAGTCAGGGGCTCTATGGCTACACCTTC.

J is TRBJ1-2 and V is TRBV6-5; D is uncertain. The germline V gene encodes CDR1 MNHEY and CDR2 SVGAGI. V lost 0 bases and J 4 bases, leaving 9 bases between the germline ends. The CDR3 has 14 amino acids. CDR3 in amino acids: CASSYSEALYGYTF. The CDR3 DNA reads TGTGCCAGCAGTTACTCGGAGGCTCTCTATGGCTACACCTTC.

The V gene is TRBV29-1, the J gene TRBJ1-4, with a tentative D call TRBD1 (6 bases). The CDR3 runs to 14 residues. Trimming stripped 3 bases from V and 8 bases from J, with 16 bases between. From germline, CDR1 is SQVTM and CDR2 ANQGSEA. This chain's CDR3 is CSVEPQPQGEKLFF. The CDR3 bases are TGCAGCGTTGAGCCGCAGCCCCAGGGGGAAAAACTGTTTTTT.

The chain uses TRBV7-7 and TRBJ2-5, with 8 bases fitting TRBD1. The germline V gene encodes CDR1 SSHAT and CDR2 FNYEAQ (reference sequence). The CDR3 is 13 residues long. With 5 bases clipped from V and 3 bases from J, the junction kept 2 bases outside the gene matches. CDR3 amino acids: CASSRQGKETQYF. DNA of the CDR3: TGTGCCAGCAGCCGACAGGGGAAAGAGACCCAGTACTTC.

This clone was counted a single time. This chain uses TRBV18 with TRBJ1-1; D is uncertain. Germline V gene lookup returns CDR1 KGHSH and CDR2 LQKENI. CDR3 length equals 12 residues. V lost 8 bases and J 5 bases, leaving 12 bases between the germline ends. The CDR3 DNA sequence: TGTGCCAGCGTCCTAGCGGGGACTGAAGCTTTCTTT. Translating gives CASVLAGTEAFF. The whole variable domain, filled in from reference TRBV18 and TRBJ1-1, reads NAGVMQNPRHLVRRRGQEARLRCSPMKGHSHVYWYRQLPEEGLKFMVYLQKENIIDESGMPKERFSAEFPKEGPSILRIQQVVRGDSAAYFCASVLAGTEAFFGQGTRLTVV.